This T cell receptor beta chain was profiled in a study of cytomegalovirus exposure and HLA in healthy donors. Trimming pared 0 bases from V and 4 bases from J, leaving 7 bases between. CDR3 length: 13 residues. Germline V CDR1 and CDR2: SGHKS, YYEKEE (reference sequence). Details on this clone: The identical CDR3 is also encoded by other nucleotide sequences in the sample.

Primers for the PCR totalled 60 Vbeta and 13 Jbeta. Using immunoSEQ multiplex PCR, the repertoire was profiled, and TCRdb retains in-frame clones only, with some absent. The sample carries some 70,000 clones, about 81% recorded once. The genes are TRBV5-5 and TRBJ1-2; D is perhaps TRBD1 (5 bases). Sample: PBMCs. The clonotype was recovered from a human donor in good health. The CDR3 region is CASSLEQGYGYTF. The CDR3 DNA reads TGTGCCAGCAGCTTGGAGCAGGGCTATGGCTACACCTTC.